This T cell receptor (beta chain) was sequenced for a study of T cell changes during pregnancy in multiple sclerosis. The V end was cut by 2 bases, the J end by 7 bases, with 14 bases between. The CDR3 totals 14 residues. Germline V gene data show CDR1 as MNHEY and CDR2 as SMNVEV (reference sequence). Generated by immunoSEQ multiplex PCR, the TCRdb table keeps only in-frame clones and is missing some. Here the sample spans around 48,000 clones, 88% being singletons. The TCR sequence derives from a female donor with multiple sclerosis, enrolled in a pregnancy study. The V and J genes are TRBV27 and TRBJ1-2; maybe TRBD1 (6 bases). The input for sequencing was CD4+ T cells from peripheral blood mononuclear cells, taken in the second trimester of pregnancy. In DNA, the CDR3 is TGTGCCAGCAGTTTAATGGCAGGGGTTCGTGGCTACACCTTC. Amino acids: CASSLMAGVRGYTF.